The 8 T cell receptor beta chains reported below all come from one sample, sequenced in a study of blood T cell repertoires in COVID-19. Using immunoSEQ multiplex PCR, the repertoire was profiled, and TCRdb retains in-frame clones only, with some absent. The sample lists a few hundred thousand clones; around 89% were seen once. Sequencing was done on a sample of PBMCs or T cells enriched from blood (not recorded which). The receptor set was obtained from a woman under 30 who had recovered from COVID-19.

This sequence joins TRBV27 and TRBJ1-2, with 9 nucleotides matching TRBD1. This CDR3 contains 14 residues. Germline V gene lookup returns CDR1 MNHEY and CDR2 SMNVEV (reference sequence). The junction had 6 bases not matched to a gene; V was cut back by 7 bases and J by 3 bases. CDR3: CASKRQGGDYGYTF. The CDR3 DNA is TGTGCCAGCAAACGACAGGGGGGAGACTATGGCTACACCTTC.

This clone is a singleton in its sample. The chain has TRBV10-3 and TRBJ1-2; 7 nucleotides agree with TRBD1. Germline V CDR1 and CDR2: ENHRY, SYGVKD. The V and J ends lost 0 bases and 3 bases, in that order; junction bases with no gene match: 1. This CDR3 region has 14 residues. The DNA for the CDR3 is TGTGCCATCAGTGAGTCAGGGGGCGACTATGGCTACACCTTC. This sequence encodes CAISESGGDYGYTF.

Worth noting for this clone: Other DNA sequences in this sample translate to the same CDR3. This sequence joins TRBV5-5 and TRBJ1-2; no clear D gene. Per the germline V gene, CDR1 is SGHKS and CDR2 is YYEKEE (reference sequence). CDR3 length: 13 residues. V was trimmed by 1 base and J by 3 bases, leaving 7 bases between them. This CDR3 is CASSLRQDYGYTF. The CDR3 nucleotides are TGTGCCAGCAGCTTGAGGCAGGACTATGGCTACACCTTC.

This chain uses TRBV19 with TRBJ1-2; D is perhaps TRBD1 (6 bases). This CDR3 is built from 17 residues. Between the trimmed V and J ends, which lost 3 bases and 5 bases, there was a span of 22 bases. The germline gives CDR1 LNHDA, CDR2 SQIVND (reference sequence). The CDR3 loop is CASSIHAGGPAQYGYTF. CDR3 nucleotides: TGTGCCAGTAGTATCCATGCCGGGGGGCCGGCCCAGTATGGCTACACCTTC.

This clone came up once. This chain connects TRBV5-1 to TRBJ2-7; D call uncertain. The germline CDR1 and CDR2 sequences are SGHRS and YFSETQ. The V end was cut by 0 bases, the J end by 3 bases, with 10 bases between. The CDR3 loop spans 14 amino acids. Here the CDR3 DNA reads TGCGCCAGCAGCTTGGGTCAGGAATACTACGAGCAGTACTTC. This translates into CASSLGQEYYEQYF.

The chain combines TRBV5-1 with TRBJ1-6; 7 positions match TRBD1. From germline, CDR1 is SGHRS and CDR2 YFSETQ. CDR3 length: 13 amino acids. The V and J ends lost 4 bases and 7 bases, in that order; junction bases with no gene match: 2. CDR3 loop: CASSGTENSPLHF. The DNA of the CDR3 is TGCGCCAGCAGCGGGACAGAGAATTCACCCCTCCACTTT.

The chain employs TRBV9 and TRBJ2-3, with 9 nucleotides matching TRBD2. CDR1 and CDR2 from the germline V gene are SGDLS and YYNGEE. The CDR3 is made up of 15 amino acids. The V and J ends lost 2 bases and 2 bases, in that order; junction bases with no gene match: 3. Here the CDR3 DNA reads TGTGCCAGCAGCGTGGGACTAGCTTTCACAGATACGCAGTATTTT. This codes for CASSVGLAFTDTQYF.

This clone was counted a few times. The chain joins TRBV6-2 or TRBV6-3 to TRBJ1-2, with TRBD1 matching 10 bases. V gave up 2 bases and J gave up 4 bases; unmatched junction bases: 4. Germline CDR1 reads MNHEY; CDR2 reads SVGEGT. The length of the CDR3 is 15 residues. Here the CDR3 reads CASSYTGTGAYGYTF. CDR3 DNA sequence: TGTGCCAGCAGTTACACCGGGACAGGGGCCTATGGCTACACCTTC.